One and the same sample provided the 30 T cell receptor beta chains below, sequenced in a study of cytomegalovirus exposure and HLA in healthy donors. PCR used 60 Vbeta primers and 13 Jbeta primers. TCRdb's copy holds only in-frame clones and misses some; the assay was immunoSEQ multiplex PCR. The sample gives some 99,000 clones, under 75% of which show up once; 1.2% is in the top ten. Specimen: PBMCs. The receptors stem from a female donor in good health and CMV-seronegative.

The gene calls are TRBV14 and TRBJ2-7; TRBD2 might be the D (6 bases). Germline V gene sequence: CDR1 SGHDN, CDR2 FVKESK. The CDR3 totals 15 residues. Trimming removed 1 base from V and 0 bases from J, with 10 bases in between. The CDR3 sequence is CASSQGRGSSYEQYF. The CDR3 DNA follows: TGTGCCAGCAGCCAAGGCCGGGGGAGCTCCTACGAGCAGTACTTC.

The chain uses TRBV6-6 and TRBJ2-1; weak D call: TRBD2 (5 bases). The ends were cut back, 2 bases at V and 8 bases at J, with 16 bases in the middle. This CDR3 spans 15 amino acids. Per the germline V gene, CDR1 is MNHNY and CDR2 is SVGAGI (reference sequence). The DNA for the CDR3 is TGTGCCAGCAGTTACCTTAGTGGGAGTGGGGATGAGCAGTTCTTC. Its protein product is CASSYLSGSGDEQFF.

CDR3 protein: CASSPRGTEAFF. In nucleotides, the CDR3 is TGTGCCAGCAGTCCAAGGGGGACTGAAGCTTTCTTT. The chain links TRBV27 to TRBJ1-1; tentatively, D is TRBD1 (6 bases). Germline V CDR1 and CDR2: MNHEY, SMNVEV (reference sequence). CDR3 length: 12 amino acids. Trimming removed 5 bases from V and 5 bases from J, with 9 bases in between.

This chain links TRBV28 with TRBJ2-7; 9 nucleotides line up with TRBD1. The CDR3 length is 16 residues. Per germline, CDR1 MDHEN and CDR2 SYDVKM. The J segment lost 4 bases and the V segment lost 5 bases, leaving 12 bases of the junction unmatched. The CDR3 region has the DNA TGTGCCAGCAGTCCCTCCGGGACAGGGCGCCGGTACGAGCAGTACTTC. It codes for CASSPSGTGRRYEQYF.

The rearrangement uses TRBV19 and TRBJ2-5; 7 positions match TRBD2. This CDR3 has 15 residues. Germline CDR1 and CDR2: LNHDA and SQIVND (reference sequence). The junction had 8 bases not matched to a gene; V was cut back by 5 bases and J by 2 bases. CDR3 residues: CASSWVSSGQETQYF. The CDR3 DNA reads TGTGCCAGTAGTTGGGTGTCTAGCGGACAAGAGACCCAGTACTTC.

The rearrangement joins TRBV6-6 to TRBJ2-6; D not certain. V lost 8 bases, J lost 0 bases, and 14 bases lay in between. CDR3 length: 16 residues. Germline V gene sequence: CDR1 MNHNY, CDR2 SVGAGI (reference sequence). CDR3 sequence: CASFFPPPSGANVLTF. The CDR3 DNA is TGTGCCAGCTTCTTTCCTCCCCCCTCTGGGGCCAACGTCCTGACTTTC.

The J gene is TRBJ2-2, the V gene TRBV2; the match to TRBD2 covers 13 bases. The CDR3 covers 15 residues. Germline loops: CDR1 SNHLY, CDR2 FYNNEI. J lost 9 bases, V lost 6 bases, and 7 bases had no gene match. CDR3: CASSAGLAGWRELFF. The CDR3 nucleotides are TGTGCCAGCAGCGCGGGACTAGCGGGATGGCGGGAGCTGTTTTTT.

The V call is TRBV7-6, the J call TRBJ2-6; 7 bases agree with TRBD1. With V trimmed by 5 bases and J by 4 bases, 5 bases remained unmatched. The length of the CDR3 is 15 residues. In germline, CDR1 is SGHVS, CDR2 FNYEAQ. DNA for the CDR3: TGTGCCAGCAGCCCGACAGGGTCCGGGGCCAACGTCCTGACTTTC. Amino acids: CASSPTGSGANVLTF.

The rearrangement joins TRBV6-1 to TRBJ1-2, with a weak D call TRBD1 (6 bases). Trimming shortened V by 8 bases and J by 4 bases, and 20 bases separated the two germline ends. The germline V gene encodes CDR1 MNHNS and CDR2 SASEGT. The CDR3 length is 15 residues. DNA of the CDR3: TGTGCCAGCGGCCTTGGCGGGGGCCCGCTCTATGGCTACACCTTC. Protein product: CASGLGGGPLYGYTF.

The J gene is TRBJ2-5, the V gene TRBV30, with TRBD1 matching over 7 bases. The CDR3 length is 15 residues. J lost 4 bases, V lost 2 bases, and 10 bases had no gene match. Germline CDR1 GTSNPN, CDR2 SVGIG (reference sequence). The chain's CDR3 is CAWSPGDRERETQYF. CDR3 bases: TGTGCCTGGAGTCCTGGGGACAGAGAACGAGAGACCCAGTACTTC.

The CDR3 sequence: CASSYSGGRTGELFF. CDR3 sequence (DNA): TGTGCCAGCAGTTATTCGGGGGGGAGAACCGGGGAGCTGTTTTTT. This chain connects TRBV6-5 to TRBJ2-2; 8 nucleotides match TRBD2. Per the germline V gene, CDR1 is MNHEY and CDR2 is SVGAGI. This CDR3 spans 15 amino acids. After removal of 3 bases from V and 5 bases from J, the junction contained 5 bases not matched to a gene.

This rearrangement joins TRBV29-1 to TRBJ2-1; 7 bases map to TRBD2. V gave up 6 bases and J gave up 10 bases; unmatched junction bases: 12. This CDR3 has 13 amino acids. Germline CDR1 and CDR2: SQVTM and ANQGSEA. DNA of the CDR3: TGCAGCGTAACCAACCTAGCGGTTGGGGAGCAGTTCTTC. This codes for CSVTNLAVGEQFF.

Worth noting for this clone: Distinct nucleotide sequences in the sample also encode this CDR3. The CDR3 loop is CASSPRGAGGTYEQYF. The DNA of the CDR3 is TGTGCCAGCAGCCCCAGGGGAGCGGGGGGAACCTACGAGCAGTACTTC. J is TRBJ2-7 and V is TRBV7-2; 9 nucleotides line up with TRBD2. The J segment lost 2 bases and the V segment lost 5 bases, leaving 10 bases of the junction unmatched. The length of the CDR3 is 16 residues. In germline, CDR1 is SGHTA, CDR2 FQGNSA.

This rearrangement joins TRBV6-6 to TRBJ1-1, with 7 bases that match TRBD1. The CDR3 loop spans 14 amino acids. The germline gives CDR1 MNHNY, CDR2 SVGAGI (reference sequence). V lost 2 bases and J lost 7; bases outside the gene matches: 7. The CDR3 sequence: CASSYGRGDSEAFF. The CDR3 nucleotides read TGTGCCAGCAGTTACGGTCGTGGGGACAGTGAAGCTTTCTTT.

The V and J genes are TRBV4-1 and TRBJ1-1; D might be TRBD1 (6 bases). Trimming removed 3 bases at V and 7 bases at J, with 12 bases between. Per the germline V gene, CDR1 is MGHRA and CDR2 is YSYEKL. CDR3 size: 13 residues. The CDR3, as DNA: TGCGCCAGCAGCCACCCACAGGGCCTTGAAGCTTTCTTT. Amino acids: CASSHPQGLEAFF.

The CDR3 here is CASGPGHLGVYQPQHF. DNA of the CDR3: TGTGCTAGTGGTCCCGGGCACCTAGGGGTTTATCAGCCCCAGCATTTT. The chain joins TRBV12-5 to TRBJ1-5; the D gene is possibly TRBD1 (5 bases). The CDR3 consists of 16 residues. Germline CDR1 and CDR2: LGHNT and FRNRAP. Trimming stripped 5 bases from V and 5 bases from J, with 19 bases between.

The chain uses TRBV6-6 and TRBJ1-5, with 8 positions matching TRBD1. Trimming removed 6 bases from V and 3 bases from J; junction bases left unmatched: 7. The CDR3 runs to 15 residues. Germline V gives CDR1 MNHNY, CDR2 SVGAGI (reference sequence). The CDR3 nucleotides read TGTGCCAGCAGCCCGGACAGGGCATTCAATCAGCCCCAGCATTTT. This translates into CASSPDRAFNQPQHF.

The chain uses TRBV15 and TRBJ1-1; tentatively, D is TRBD1 (6 bases). Germline V lookup: CDR1 LNHNV, CDR2 YYDKDF (reference sequence). V gave up 4 bases and J gave up 4 bases, with 13 bases separating them. This CDR3 has 14 amino acids. In nucleotides, the CDR3 is TGTGCCACCAGCAAGGCGGGGGCGGCCACTGAAGCTTTCTTT. It yields the protein CATSKAGAATEAFF.

The genes are TRBV5-6 and TRBJ2-1; 11 nucleotides agree with TRBD2. The V gene's germline CDR1 is SGHDT and CDR2 YYEEEE. CDR3 size: 15 residues. V was pared by 4 bases and J by 3 bases, with 3 bases of the junction left unmatched. The CDR3 nucleotides are TGTGCCAGCAGCCCGGGACTAGCGGACTACAATGAGCAGTTCTTC. This sequence encodes CASSPGLADYNEQFF.

This chain's CDR3 is CASRPTGALNYGYTF. For the CDR3, the DNA is TGTGCCAGCAGGCCTACAGGGGCTCTTAACTATGGCTACACCTTC. This sequence joins TRBV6-5 and TRBJ1-2; the match to TRBD1 covers 7 bases. The CDR3 runs to 15 residues. V was clipped by 6 bases and J by 1 base; unmatched bases: 8. The germline V gene encodes CDR1 MNHEY and CDR2 SVGAGI.

This rearrangement joins TRBV7-8 to TRBJ2-3; possible D gene TRBD1, 6 bases. This CDR3 region has 14 residues. CDR1 and CDR2 (germline): SGHVS, FQNEAQ. Trimming cost V 5 bases and J 5 bases, with 14 bases left between them. The CDR3 nucleotides are TGTGCCAGCAGCCCCCAGGACAGTGGAGATACGCAGTATTTT. Amino acid sequence: CASSPQDSGDTQYF.

This clone was observed a few times. The V and J genes are TRBV13 and TRBJ2-7; D possibly corresponds to TRBD2 (6 bases). CDR3 length: 14 residues. Between the trimmed V and J ends, which lost 5 bases and 0 bases, there was a span of 11 bases. Germline V lookup: CDR1 PRHDT, CDR2 FYEKMQ (reference sequence). CDR3 coding DNA: TGTGCCAGCAGCCGGGGGAGGCCCTCCTACGAGCAGTACTTC. Its protein is CASSRGRPSYEQYF.

This clone appeared a few times. The chain employs TRBV10-3 and TRBJ2-7, with D perhaps matching TRBD1 (6 bases). The CDR3 runs to 15 residues. V was pared by 0 bases and J by 9 bases, with 18 bases between. Germline-derived CDR1 and CDR2 are ENHRY and SYGVKD. The CDR3 DNA is TGTGCCATCAGTGAGTCCGAGAGCGGAGGCAGGGGGCAGTACTTC. Residues: CAISESESGGRGQYF.

The J gene is TRBJ1-2, the V gene TRBV7-9; 9 positions agree with TRBD1. The CDR3 loop spans 16 amino acids. Trimming took 1 base from V and 3 from J; bases not matched to a gene: 6. Germline CDR1 SEHNR, CDR2 FQNEAQ (reference sequence). CDR3 in amino acids: CASSLVTGGDYYGYTF. The CDR3 coding sequence is TGTGCCAGCAGCTTAGTGACAGGGGGGGACTACTATGGCTACACCTTC.

This clone came up a few times. The chain couples TRBV4-1 to TRBJ1-2; D is possibly TRBD1 (6 bases). Trimming cost V 0 bases and J 4 bases, with 18 bases left between them. CDR1 MGHRA and CDR2 YSYEKL come from the germline V gene. The CDR3 has 17 amino acids. CDR3 nucleotide sequence: TGCGCCAGCAGCCAAGATACCATGGACAGTTCTGGCTATGGCTACACCTTC. Protein: CASSQDTMDSSGYGYTF.

The chain links TRBV7-9 to TRBJ2-3, with a tentative D call TRBD2 (6 bases). The CDR3 contains 14 residues. Trimming took 1 base from V and 4 from J, leaving 9 bases between them. Germline CDR1 is SEHNR and CDR2 is FQNEAQ (reference sequence). CDR3 DNA sequence: TGTGCCAGCAGCTTAGGACTAGGATCAGATACGCAGTATTTT. Protein product: CASSLGLGSDTQYF.

The sample holds one count of this clone. The gene calls are TRBV27 and TRBJ2-2; D unclear. V lost 2 bases, J lost 0 bases, and 10 bases lay in between. Germline V gene sequence: CDR1 MNHEY, CDR2 SMNVEV (reference sequence). This CDR3 comprises 16 residues. The CDR3 sequence is CASSLGSQANTGELFF. CDR3 nucleotides: TGTGCCAGCAGTTTAGGGTCCCAGGCGAACACCGGGGAGCTGTTTTTT.

The CDR3 DNA sequence: TGTGCCAGCAGCGCCGTGTTGCGGAGTCCGGACACTGTCTATGGCTACACCTTC. This codes for CASSAVLRSPDTVYGYTF. The chain carries TRBV9 and TRBJ1-2; tentative D call: TRBD1 (5 bases). Trimming shortened V by 3 bases and J by 4 bases, and 25 bases separated the two germline ends. Germline V lookup: CDR1 SGDLS, CDR2 YYNGEE. The CDR3 sequence is 18 residues long.

The V and J genes are TRBV19 and TRBJ2-5, with 10 positions matching TRBD1. Trimming removed 5 bases from V and 7 bases from J; junction bases left unmatched: 10. Germline assignment: CDR1 LNHDA and CDR2 SQIVND (reference sequence). The CDR3 is made up of 15 amino acids. The chain's CDR3 is CASSLGQGTSVTQYF. The CDR3 bases are TGTGCCAGTAGTCTGGGACAGGGGACCTCTGTGACCCAGTACTTC.

This sequence joins TRBV19 and TRBJ2-3; the D gene is possibly TRBD2 (6 bases). V shed 6 bases and J shed 1 base, with 14 bases lying between them. The CDR3 loop spans 15 amino acids. The germline CDR1 and CDR2 sequences are LNHDA and SQIVND (reference sequence). The CDR3 protein is CASSVGGTRTDTQYF. In nucleotides, the CDR3 is TGTGCCAGTAGCGTGGGAGGTACCCGCACAGATACGCAGTATTTT. The full variable domain, its missing parts supplied by reference TRBV19 and TRBJ2-3, is DGGITQSPKYLFRKEGQNVTLSCEQNLNHDAMYWYRQDPGQGLRLIYYSQIVNDFQKGDIAEGYSVSREKKESFPLTVTSAQKNPTAFYLCASSVGGTRTDTQYFGPGTRLTVL.